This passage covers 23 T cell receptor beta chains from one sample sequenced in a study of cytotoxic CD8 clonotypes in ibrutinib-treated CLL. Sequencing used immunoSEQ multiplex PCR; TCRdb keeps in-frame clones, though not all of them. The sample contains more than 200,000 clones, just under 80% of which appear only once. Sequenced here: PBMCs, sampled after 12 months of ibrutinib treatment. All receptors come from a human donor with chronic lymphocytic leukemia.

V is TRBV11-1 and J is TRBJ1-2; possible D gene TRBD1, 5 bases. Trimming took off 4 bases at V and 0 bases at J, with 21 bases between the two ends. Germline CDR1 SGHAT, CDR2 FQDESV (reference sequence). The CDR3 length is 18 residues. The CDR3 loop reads CASSSQDIRAGANYGYTF. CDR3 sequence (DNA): TGTGCCAGCAGCTCCCAGGACATCCGGGCAGGAGCTAACTATGGCTACACCTTC.

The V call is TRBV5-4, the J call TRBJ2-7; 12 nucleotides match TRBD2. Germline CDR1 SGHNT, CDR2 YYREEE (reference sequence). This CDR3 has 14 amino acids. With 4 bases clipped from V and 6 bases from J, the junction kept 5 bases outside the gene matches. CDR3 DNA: TGTGCCAGCAGCCGACTAGCGGGAGTGCGCGAGCAGTACTTC. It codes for CASSRLAGVREQYF.

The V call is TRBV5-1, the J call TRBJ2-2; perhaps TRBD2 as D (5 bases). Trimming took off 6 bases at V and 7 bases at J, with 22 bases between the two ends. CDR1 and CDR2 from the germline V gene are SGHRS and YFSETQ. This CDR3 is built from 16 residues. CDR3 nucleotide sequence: TGCGCCAGCACCACCGGAGAGACTATAAAAAGCGGGGAGCTGTTTTTT. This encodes CASTTGETIKSGELFF. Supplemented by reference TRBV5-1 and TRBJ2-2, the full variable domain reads KAGVTQTPRYLIKTRGQQVTLSCSPISGHRSVSWYQQTPGQGLQFLFEYFSETQRNKGNFPGRFSGRQFSNSRSEMNVSTLELGDSALYLCASTTGETIKSGELFFGEGSRLTVL.

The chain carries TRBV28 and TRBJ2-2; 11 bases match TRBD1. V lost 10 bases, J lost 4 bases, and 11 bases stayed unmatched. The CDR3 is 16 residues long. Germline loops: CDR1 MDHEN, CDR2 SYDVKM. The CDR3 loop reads CATGSTGTGGTGELFF. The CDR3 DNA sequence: TGTGCCACTGGCAGCACCGGGACAGGGGGCACCGGGGAGCTGTTTTTT.

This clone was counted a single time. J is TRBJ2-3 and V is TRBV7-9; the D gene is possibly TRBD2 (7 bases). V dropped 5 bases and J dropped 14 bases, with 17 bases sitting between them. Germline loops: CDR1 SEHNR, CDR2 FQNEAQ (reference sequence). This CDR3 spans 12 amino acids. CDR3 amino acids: CASSQGGDLLYF. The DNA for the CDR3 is TGTGCCAGCAGCCAAGGGGGGGACCTCCTGTATTTT.

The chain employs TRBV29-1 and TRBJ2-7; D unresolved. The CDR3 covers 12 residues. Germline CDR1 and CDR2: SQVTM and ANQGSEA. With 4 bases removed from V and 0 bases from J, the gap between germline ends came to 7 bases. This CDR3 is CSVGVDSYEQYF. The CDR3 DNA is TGCAGCGTTGGGGTAGACTCCTACGAGCAGTACTTC.

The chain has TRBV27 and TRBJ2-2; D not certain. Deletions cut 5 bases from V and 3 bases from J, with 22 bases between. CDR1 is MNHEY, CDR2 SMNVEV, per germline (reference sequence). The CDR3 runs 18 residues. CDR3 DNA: TGTGCCAGCAGTCCCTCCGTCCTGGCGGATACTTACACCGGGGAGCTGTTTTTT. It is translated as CASSPSVLADTYTGELFF.

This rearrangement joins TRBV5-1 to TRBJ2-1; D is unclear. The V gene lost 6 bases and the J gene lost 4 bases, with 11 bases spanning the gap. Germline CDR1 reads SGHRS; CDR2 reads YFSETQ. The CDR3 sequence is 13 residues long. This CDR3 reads CASNENSYNEQFF. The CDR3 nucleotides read TGCGCCAGCAATGAAAACAGTTACAATGAGCAGTTCTTC.

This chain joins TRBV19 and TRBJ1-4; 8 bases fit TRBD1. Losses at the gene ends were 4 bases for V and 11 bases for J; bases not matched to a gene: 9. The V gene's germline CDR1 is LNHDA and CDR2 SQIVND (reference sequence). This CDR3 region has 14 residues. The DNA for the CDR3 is TGTGCCAGTAGTACCCAGAGACAGGGGAATAAACTGTTTTTT. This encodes CASSTQRQGNKLFF.

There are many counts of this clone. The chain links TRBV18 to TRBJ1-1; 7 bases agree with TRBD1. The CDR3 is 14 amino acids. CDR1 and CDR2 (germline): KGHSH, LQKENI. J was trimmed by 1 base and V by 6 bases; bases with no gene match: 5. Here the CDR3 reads CASSPNRGNTEAFF. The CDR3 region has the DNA TGTGCCAGCTCCCCAAACAGGGGGAACACTGAAGCTTTCTTT.

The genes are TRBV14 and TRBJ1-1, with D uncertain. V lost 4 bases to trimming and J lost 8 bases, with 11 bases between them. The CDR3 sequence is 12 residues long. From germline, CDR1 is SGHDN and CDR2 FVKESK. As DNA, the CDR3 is TGTGCCAGCAGCCCTATAGGACGGGAAGCTTTCTTT. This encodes CASSPIGREAFF.

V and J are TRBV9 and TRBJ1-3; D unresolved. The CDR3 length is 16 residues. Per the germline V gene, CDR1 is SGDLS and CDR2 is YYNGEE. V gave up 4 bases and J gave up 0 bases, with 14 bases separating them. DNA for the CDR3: TGTGCCAGCAGCCACCCCGATCGAATCTCTGGAAACACCATATATTTT. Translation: CASSHPDRISGNTIYF.

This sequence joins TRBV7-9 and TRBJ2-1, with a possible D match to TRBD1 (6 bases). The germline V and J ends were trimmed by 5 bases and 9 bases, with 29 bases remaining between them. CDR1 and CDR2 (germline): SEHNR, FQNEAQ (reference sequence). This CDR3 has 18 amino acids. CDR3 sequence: CASSQEHRVFPFRGEQFF. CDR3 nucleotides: TGTGCCAGCAGCCAAGAGCACAGGGTTTTTCCGTTCCGCGGTGAGCAGTTCTTC.

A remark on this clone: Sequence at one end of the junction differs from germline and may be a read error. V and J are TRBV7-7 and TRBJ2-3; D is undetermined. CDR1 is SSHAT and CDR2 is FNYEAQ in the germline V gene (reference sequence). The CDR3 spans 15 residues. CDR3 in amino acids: CASSPAVARPDTQYF. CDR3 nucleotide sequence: TGTGCTAGCAGCCCCGCTGTAGCCCGCCCAGATACGCAGTATTTT.

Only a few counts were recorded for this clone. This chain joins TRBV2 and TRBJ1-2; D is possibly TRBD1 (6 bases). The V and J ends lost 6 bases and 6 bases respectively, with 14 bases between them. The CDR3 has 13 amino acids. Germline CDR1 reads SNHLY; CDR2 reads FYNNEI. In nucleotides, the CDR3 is TGTGCCAGCAGGGGGGGCAGGGTGGATGGCTACACCTTC. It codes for CASRGGRVDGYTF.

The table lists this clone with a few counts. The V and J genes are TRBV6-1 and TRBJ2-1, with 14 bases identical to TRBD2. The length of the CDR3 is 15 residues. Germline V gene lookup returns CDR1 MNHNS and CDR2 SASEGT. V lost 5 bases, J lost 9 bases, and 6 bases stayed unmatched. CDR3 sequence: CASSRTSGGLVEQFF. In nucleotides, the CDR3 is TGTGCCAGCAGTAGGACTAGCGGGGGGCTAGTTGAGCAGTTCTTC.

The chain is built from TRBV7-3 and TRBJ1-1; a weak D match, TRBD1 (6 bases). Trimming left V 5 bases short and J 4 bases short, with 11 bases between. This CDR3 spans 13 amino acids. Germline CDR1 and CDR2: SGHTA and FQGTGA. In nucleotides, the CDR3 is TGTGCCAGCAGCGCAACAGGGATCACTGAAGCTTTCTTT. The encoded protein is CASSATGITEAFF.

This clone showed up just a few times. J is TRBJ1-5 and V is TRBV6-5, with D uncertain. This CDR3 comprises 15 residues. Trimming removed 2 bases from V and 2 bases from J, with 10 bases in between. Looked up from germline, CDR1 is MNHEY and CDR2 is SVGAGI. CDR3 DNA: TGTGCCAGCAGTTACCCCTTTGGGGGCAATCAGCCCCAGCATTTT. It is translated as CASSYPFGGNQPQHF.

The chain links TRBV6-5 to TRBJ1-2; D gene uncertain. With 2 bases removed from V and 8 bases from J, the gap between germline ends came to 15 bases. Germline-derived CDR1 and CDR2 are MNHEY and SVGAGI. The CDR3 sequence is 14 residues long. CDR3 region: CASSYGEGLWGYTF. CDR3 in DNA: TGTGCCAGCAGTTACGGGGAGGGTCTTTGGGGCTACACCTTC.

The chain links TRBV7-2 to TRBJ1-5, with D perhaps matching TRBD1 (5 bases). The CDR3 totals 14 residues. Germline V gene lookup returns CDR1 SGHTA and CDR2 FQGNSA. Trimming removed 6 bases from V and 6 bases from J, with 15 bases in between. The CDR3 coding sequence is TGTGCCAGCAGATCCAGGGCCTGGGGTCAGCCCCAGCATTTT. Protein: CASRSRAWGQPQHF.

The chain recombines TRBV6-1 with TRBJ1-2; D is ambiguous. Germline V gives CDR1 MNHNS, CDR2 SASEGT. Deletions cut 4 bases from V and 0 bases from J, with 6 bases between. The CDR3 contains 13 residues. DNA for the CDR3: TGTGCCAGCAGTGGGAAGTCTAACTATGGCTACACCTTC. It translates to CASSGKSNYGYTF.

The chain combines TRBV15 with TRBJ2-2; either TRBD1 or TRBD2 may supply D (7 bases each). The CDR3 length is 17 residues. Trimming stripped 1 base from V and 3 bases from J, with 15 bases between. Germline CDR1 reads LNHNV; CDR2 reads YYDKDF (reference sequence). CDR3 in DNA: TGTGCCACCAGCAGAGGGGGAGGGGGCAAGTACACCGGGGAGCTGTTTTTT. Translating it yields CATSRGGGGKYTGELFF.

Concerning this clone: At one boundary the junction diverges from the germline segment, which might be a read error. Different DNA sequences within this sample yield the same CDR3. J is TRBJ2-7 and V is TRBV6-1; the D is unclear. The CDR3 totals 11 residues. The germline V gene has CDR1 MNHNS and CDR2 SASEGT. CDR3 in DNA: TGTGCTAGCAGTGAAAGGTACGAGCAGTACTTC. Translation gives CASSERYEQYF.